The present entry profiles one T cell receptor beta chain with its context. No antigen is known for it. This entry comes from a study of OX40 agonist ivuxolimab in advanced cancers. Overall study results and limits: Certain nonresponders likewise exhibited a low normalized T-cell clonal expansion.

This CDR3 is built from 12 residues. The germline CDR1 and CDR2 sequences are SNHLY and FYNNEI. Trimming removed 9 bases at V and 5 bases at J, with 12 bases between. Produced via immunoSEQ multiplex PCR; TCRdb's table is partial and in-frame only. This table has 60,000 or so clones, around 81% appearing once. V usage is TRBV2 and J usage is TRBJ2-3; D is unresolved. The source was CD4+ or CD8+ T cells sorted from blood, collected in a trial of the OX40 agonist ivuxolimab. This TCR came from an adult with an advanced solid tumor such as melanoma, head and neck, liver or kidney cancer. The CDR3 protein is CASSTEEDTQYF. In nucleotides, the CDR3 is TGTGCCAGTTCTACCGAGGAAGATACGCAGTATTTT. Using reference TRBV2 and TRBJ2-3 for the parts outside the CDR3, the full variable domain is EPEVTQTPSHQVTQMGQEVILRCVPISNHLYFYWYRQILGQKVEFLVSFYNNEISEKSEIFDDQFSVERPDGSNFTLKIRSTKLEDSAMYFCASSTEEDTQYFGPGTRLTVL.